The 9 T cell receptor beta chains below were found in one sample sequenced in a study of blood T cells in healthy people across ages. Combining a sample-barcoded 5' primer with a J-beta primer mix, a second PCR ran for about 6 to 11 cycles. MiXCR was run by TCRdb on the 5' RACE reads, yielding one entry per CDR3 protein. In the table there are around 1,500,000 distinct CDR3 sequences, about 43% of which are singletons. The sample was blood. The receptors shown here come from a woman aged 18-30 years in good health.

This clonotype was detected a few times. This chain links TRBV15 with TRBJ2-1; unclear D gene. Trimming pared 0 bases from V and 6 bases from J, leaving 9 bases between. The CDR3 is made up of 14 amino acids. Germline V CDR1 and CDR2: LNHNV, YYDKDF (reference sequence). CDR3 bases: TGTGCCACCAGCAGAGAAGGCGTCCCCAATGAGCAGTTCTTC. Protein: CATSREGVPNEQFF. Using reference TRBV15 and TRBJ2-1 for the parts outside the CDR3, the full variable domain is DAMVIQNPRYQVTQFGKPVTLSCSQTLNHNVMYWYQQKSSQAPKLLFHYYDKDFNNEADTPDNFQSRRPNTSFCFLDIRSPGLGDTAMYLCATSREGVPNEQFFGPGTRLTVL.

The genes are TRBV10-3 and TRBJ2-2; the D call may be TRBD1 or TRBD2 (5 bases each). Germline loops: CDR1 ENHRY, CDR2 SYGVKD. V lost 2 bases to trimming and J lost 6 bases, with 13 bases between them. This CDR3 has 15 amino acids. CDR3 in amino acids: CAISEPSGHPGELFF. The DNA for the CDR3 is TGTGCCATCAGTGAGCCGAGCGGACACCCCGGGGAGCTGTTTTTT.

This rearrangement joins TRBV4-1 to TRBJ2-7; weak D call: TRBD2 (6 bases). Per germline, CDR1 MGHRA and CDR2 YSYEKL. This CDR3 spans 16 amino acids. Trimming took off 0 bases at V and 0 bases at J, with 12 bases between the two ends. The CDR3 region has the DNA TGCGCCAGCAGCCAAGACTGGGGGGACTTCTCCTACGAGCAGTACTTC. It yields the protein CASSQDWGDFSYEQYF.

The chain uses TRBV6-6 and TRBJ2-1; 9 positions agree with TRBD2. The CDR3 contains 14 residues. The trim removed 2 bases at V and 8 bases at J, leaving 4 bases unmatched. CDR1 and CDR2 from the germline V gene are MNHNY and SVGAGI (reference sequence). The CDR3 region is CASSYGGGAHEQFF. CDR3 DNA sequence: TGTGCCAGCAGTTACGGCGGGGGGGCGCATGAGCAGTTCTTC.

This chain connects TRBV27 to TRBJ2-3; D uncertain. The CDR3 consists of 13 residues. Trimming stripped 4 bases from V and 9 bases from J, with 14 bases between. The germline gives CDR1 MNHEY, CDR2 SMNVEV (reference sequence). The CDR3 DNA reads TGTGCCAGCAGTTCCCTCCCGATAGTAACGCAGTATTTT. Residues: CASSSLPIVTQYF.

The V and J genes are TRBV21-1 and TRBJ2-1; the table's D gene call, TRBD1, was not cross checked with the DNA. TRBV21-1 is deemed a pseudogene. The CDR3 loop spans 16 amino acids. The CDR3 protein is CASSPLGGMSYNEQFF. CDR3 sequence (DNA): TGTGCCAGCAGCCCCCTCGGGGGGATGTCCTACAATGAGCAGTTCTTC.

The chain is built from TRBV18 and TRBJ2-5; 7 positions match TRBD2. This CDR3 has 16 residues. CDR1 and CDR2 (germline): KGHSH, LQKENI. With V trimmed by 0 bases and J by 1 base, 5 bases remained unmatched. The CDR3: CASSPPLAETQETQYF. CDR3 nucleotides: TGTGCCAGCTCACCACCCCTAGCGGAGACCCAAGAGACCCAGTACTTC.

This rearrangement joins TRBV24-1 to TRBJ2-3, with 7 positions matching TRBD1. From germline, CDR1 is KGHDR and CDR2 SFDVKD. This CDR3 has 11 amino acids. The V segment lost 5 bases and the J segment 8 bases; nucleotides outside the gene matches: 0. The CDR3 DNA is TGTGCCACCAGTGCAGGGGGTACGCAGTATTTT. Translated, it gives CATSAGGTQYF.

This chain uses TRBV27 with TRBJ2-7, with 12 bases fitting TRBD2. Germline V gives CDR1 MNHEY, CDR2 SMNVEV (reference sequence). V shed 5 bases, J shed 4 bases, and the junction held 21 bases outside the gene matches. This CDR3 comprises 20 residues. Here the CDR3 reads CASSTHPGGPSGRAVYEQYF. CDR3 coding DNA: TGTGCCAGCAGTACTCACCCCGGAGGGCCTAGCGGGAGGGCCGTGTACGAGCAGTACTTC.